This T cell receptor (beta chain) was identified during a study of cytomegalovirus exposure and HLA in healthy donors. Turning to this clone: Its antigen is currently unknown.

V lost 5 bases, J lost 2 bases, and 13 bases lay in between. The CDR3 covers 15 residues. Germline V gene lookup returns CDR1 MNHNS and CDR2 SASEGT. The validation cohort, a group of roughly 120 subjects, included the donors and was separate from the approximately 650-subject first cohort. Profiling relied on immunoSEQ multiplex PCR, and the TCRdb table lists in-frame clones only, not all of them. The repertoire has more than 250,000 clones, 87% of them found once; the top ten carry approximately 1.2%. Study findings and constraints: According to reports, the classifier identified cytomegalovirus status with high specificity and sensitivity. The study put under 200 TCR beta chains on its list as cytomegalovirus-associated. TCR clusters originating in the first cohort tended to co-occur in the roughly 130 validation repertoires, according to a later analysis.

The sequenced material came from PBMCs. This TCR was recovered from a woman between 25 and 40 years old in good health and CMV-seropositive. The chain recombines TRBV6-1 with TRBJ1-3, with D maybe TRBD1 (5 bases). The DNA for the CDR3 is TGTGCCAGCAGTCCCGGTGGAGGGGCTGGAAACACCATATATTTT. This encodes CASSPGGGAGNTIYF.